Presented here are 29 T cell receptor beta chains from one specimen sequenced in a study of spatial heterogeneity in lung cancer. Whole-study results and caveats: How many expanded intratumoral alpha and beta TCRs were present tracked the tumor mutation count, which was a count of nonsynonymous mutations.

Antigens for these TCRs are unknown. TCRdb re-called the 5' RACE reads with MiXCR, one entry per CDR3 protein. The sample has 4,500 to 6,500 distinct CDR3 sequences; roughly 13% are singletons. Indicated time point: sample taken at primary tumor resection. This specimen consisted of lung tumor tissue, obtained at surgery. Receptors were obtained from a female donor with early-stage non-small cell lung cancer.

The chain joins TRBV6-1 to TRBJ2-7; TRBD2 aligns across 8 bases. Trimming at V came to 6 bases and at J to 7 bases, leaving 14 bases not matched to a gene. The CDR3 loop spans 15 amino acids. The germline V gene encodes CDR1 MNHNS and CDR2 SASEGT. In DNA form, the CDR3 reads TGTGCCAGCAGCCAACTAGCGGAGAATATACGAGAGCAGTACGTC. Protein sequence: CASSQLAENIREQYV.

This clonotype was picked up many times. This chain links TRBV20-1 with TRBJ2-1; D not certain. CDR1 and CDR2 (germline): DFQATT, SNEGSKA (reference sequence). V was clipped by 3 bases and J by 4 bases, with 7 bases between them. This CDR3 contains 12 residues. The CDR3, as DNA: TGCAGTGCTAGCGGCCCGTACAATGAGCAGTTCTTC. It encodes CSASGPYNEQFF.

This clonotype was counted ten times or more. The CDR3 nucleotides read TGTGCCAGCAGTTTACCGGGACTAGCGGGAGGGAAGAGACCCTACGAGCAGTACTTC. Protein: CASSLPGLAGGKRPYEQYF. This chain links TRBV28 with TRBJ2-7; 16 bases line up with TRBD2. The germline gives CDR1 MDHEN, CDR2 SYDVKM. J was trimmed by 2 bases and V by 2 bases; bases with no gene match: 9. The CDR3 contains 19 residues.

By proportion, this clonotype is medium-sized. The genes are TRBV10-2 and TRBJ1-5; TRBD1 agrees at 7 bases. V shed 6 bases and J 7 bases; nucleotides not matched to a gene: 9. Germline CDR1 is WSHSY and CDR2 is SAAADI. This CDR3 comprises 14 residues. The CDR3 protein is CASRAGQVKQPQHF. The CDR3 bases are TGCGCCAGCAGGGCCGGACAGGTGAAACAGCCCCAGCATTTT.

This clonotype was observed at least ten times. The gene calls are TRBV5-6 and TRBJ2-1, with 7 bases lining up with TRBD2. The ends lost 6 bases at V and 5 bases at J; junction bases unmatched: 11. The germline CDR1 and CDR2 sequences are SGHDT and YYEEEE. The CDR3 has 15 amino acids. CDR3 DNA sequence: TGTGCCAGCAAAGCAGGTCTAGCGGAACACAATGAGCAGTTCTTC. Protein: CASKAGLAEHNEQFF.

The chain joins TRBV19 to TRBJ2-3, with 9 bases aligning to TRBD2. The CDR3 covers 17 residues. The trim removed 5 bases at V and 5 bases at J, leaving 14 bases unmatched. CDR1 LNHDA and CDR2 SQIVND come from the germline V gene (reference sequence). Written as DNA, the CDR3 is TGTGCCAGTAGTCTACGGGCTAGCGGGAACCTACGAGATACGCAGTATTTT. Protein sequence: CASSLRASGNLRDTQYF.

This chain connects TRBV5-4 to TRBJ2-2; 8 bases fit TRBD2. Germline V lookup: CDR1 SGHNT, CDR2 YYREEE (reference sequence). Unmatched junction bases numbered 6, after V lost 4 bases and J lost 4 bases. The CDR3 has 15 amino acids. CDR3 sequence: CASSDGRAGTGELFF. Here the CDR3 DNA reads TGTGCCAGCAGCGACGGGAGGGCCGGCACCGGGGAGCTGTTTTTT. Full variable domain (remainder filled in from reference TRBV5-4 and TRBJ2-2): ETGVTQSPTHLIKTRGQQVTLRCSSQSGHNTVSWYQQALGQGPQFIFQYYREEENGRGNFPPRFSGLQFPNYSSELNVNALELDDSALYLCASSDGRAGTGELFFGEGSRLTVL.

In its sample, this clonotype was seen many times. The rearrangement links TRBV20-1 to TRBJ1-6; 8 bases fit TRBD1. V lost 0 bases and J lost 7; bases outside the gene matches: 11. The CDR3 spans 17 residues. The germline gives CDR1 DFQATT, CDR2 SNEGSKA (reference sequence). For the CDR3, the DNA is TGCAGTGCTAGAGATACCCATACAGGGGGACGGAATTCACCCCTCCACTTT. It yields the protein CSARDTHTGGRNSPLHF.

This clonotype was seen ten or more times. The V gene is TRBV5-5, the J gene TRBJ2-4; 16 positions agree with TRBD2. This CDR3 has 16 amino acids. The trim removed 3 bases at V and 7 bases at J, leaving 4 bases unmatched. Germline assignment: CDR1 SGHKS and CDR2 YYEKEE (reference sequence). As DNA, the CDR3 is TGTGCCAGCAGCTCGGGGGGACTAGCGGGAGGGAACATTCAGTACTTC. Protein sequence: CASSSGGLAGGNIQYF.

This clonotype was detected ten times or more. J is TRBJ2-3 and V is TRBV5-6; TRBD1 matches 7 bases. The V and J ends lost 3 bases and 6 bases, in that order; junction bases with no gene match: 10. Germline loops: CDR1 SGHDT, CDR2 YYEEEE. The CDR3 is 15 amino acids. The CDR3 DNA sequence: TGTGCCAGCAGCTCAAGGAGGCAGGGGGTGGATACGCAGTATTTT. It encodes CASSSRRQGVDTQYF.

V usage is TRBV2 and J usage is TRBJ2-7; unclear D gene. CDR1 is SNHLY and CDR2 is FYNNEI in the germline V gene. There are 13 residues in the CDR3. The germline V and J ends were trimmed by 1 base and 3 bases, with 7 bases remaining between them. The CDR3: CASSEGVNYEQYF. In DNA, the CDR3 is TGTGCCAGCAGTGAAGGCGTCAACTACGAGCAGTACTTC.

This clonotype is termed medium-sized. The chain recombines TRBV28 with TRBJ1-2; 10 positions agree with TRBD1. V trimming: 5 bases; J trimming: 7 bases; junction bases outside the gene matches: 16. Germline V gene lookup returns CDR1 MDHEN and CDR2 SYDVKM. This CDR3 region has 17 residues. Here the CDR3 reads CASSTMTPRTGGTGYTF. The DNA for the CDR3 is TGTGCCAGCAGTACTATGACGCCCCGGACAGGGGGGACTGGCTACACCTTC.

This clonotype was detected only a few times. This chain connects TRBV7-2 to TRBJ2-7; D may be TRBD1 (6 bases). The CDR3 extends over 13 amino acids. Per the germline V gene, CDR1 is SGHTA and CDR2 is FQGNSA. V lost 5 bases and J lost 5, with 13 bases in between. CDR3 bases: TGTGCCAGCAGCCTCCGTACAGGGAACGAGCAGTACGTC. Protein: CASSLRTGNEQYV.

This clonotype has at least ten counts. V is TRBV15 and J is TRBJ1-2; a weak D match, TRBD1 (6 bases). Germline-derived CDR1 and CDR2 are LNHNV and YYDKDF (reference sequence). Deletions cut 0 bases from V and 8 bases from J, with 16 bases between. This CDR3 is built from 15 residues. The CDR3 bases are TGTGCCACCAGCAGAGATCCCCCGGGGGCCCGAGGCTACACCTTC. It translates to CATSRDPPGARGYTF.

This clonotype has at least ten counts. The chain links TRBV28 to TRBJ1-6; 10 bases agree with TRBD1. Germline loops: CDR1 MDHEN, CDR2 SYDVKM. V was pared by 6 bases and J by 14 bases, with 13 bases of the junction left unmatched. This CDR3 is 15 amino acids long. The CDR3 DNA sequence: TGTGCCAGCAGGGTCCGCGGGACAGGGGACCCCACCCTCCACTTT. Protein product: CASRVRGTGDPTLHF.

The chain uses TRBV14 and TRBJ2-7, with D tentatively TRBD1 or TRBD2 (5 bases each). CDR3 length: 16 residues. Deletions cut 4 bases from V and 2 bases from J, with 18 bases between. The germline gives CDR1 SGHDN, CDR2 FVKESK. CDR3 region: CASSPLFGGSPYEQYF. CDR3 DNA: TGTGCCAGCAGCCCACTTTTTGGGGGATCCCCCTACGAGCAGTACTTC.

Relative to its sample, this clonotype is medium-sized. The rearrangement uses TRBV15 and TRBJ1-1; 8 bases are a match to TRBD1. This CDR3 region has 17 residues. V lost 2 bases to trimming and J lost 3 bases; unmatched junction nucleotides: 11. Germline assignment: CDR1 LNHNV and CDR2 YYDKDF (reference sequence). The CDR3 loop is CATSRWRPTGGHTEAFF. The CDR3 bases are TGTGCCACCAGCAGATGGAGACCCACAGGGGGACACACTGAAGCTTTCTTT.

This clonotype was picked up many times. The chain links TRBV7-9 to TRBJ2-7, with 7 bases fitting TRBD1. The CDR3 runs 13 residues. With 5 bases clipped from V and 3 bases from J, the junction kept 4 bases outside the gene matches. Germline V CDR1 and CDR2: SEHNR, FQNEAQ (reference sequence). This chain's CDR3 is CASSIQGYYEQYF. CDR3 coding DNA: TGTGCCAGCAGCATACAGGGGTACTACGAGCAGTACTTC. The variable domain in full, completed from reference TRBV7-9 and TRBJ2-7, reads DTGVSQNPRHKITKRGQNVTFRCDPISEHNRLYWYRQTLGQGPEFLTYFQNEAQLEKSRLLSDRFSAERPKGSFSTLEIQRTEQGDSAMYLCASSIQGYYEQYFGPGTRLTVT.

This clonotype appeared many times. This chain connects TRBV11-2 to TRBJ1-1; D remains unclear. With 5 bases removed from V and 11 bases from J, the gap between germline ends came to 18 bases. The germline CDR1 and CDR2 sequences are SGHAT and FQNNGV. The CDR3 covers 13 residues. Here the CDR3 reads CASSRVNKHGAFF. CDR3 DNA: TGTGCCAGCAGCCGGGTAAATAAACATGGGGCTTTCTTT.

The rearrangement links TRBV30 to TRBJ1-5; D remains unclear. The V end was cut by 1 base, the J end by 2 bases, with 3 bases between. The CDR3 covers 12 residues. Germline V gives CDR1 GTSNPN, CDR2 SVGIG (reference sequence). CDR3 region: CAWSGGNQPQHF. The CDR3 coding sequence is TGTGCCTGGAGTGGTGGCAATCAGCCCCAGCATTTT.

The chain uses TRBV6-1 and TRBJ1-1, with no clear D. V lost 9 bases and J lost 0, with 11 bases in between. The CDR3 has 13 amino acids. CDR1 and CDR2 (germline): MNHNS, SASEGT. The CDR3 region is CARSRVVNTEAFF. DNA of the CDR3: TGTGCCAGGTCTAGGGTGGTGAACACTGAAGCTTTCTTT.

The rearrangement links TRBV18 to TRBJ1-1; 7 bases agree with TRBD1. CDR1 and CDR2 (germline): KGHSH, LQKENI. The CDR3 length is 13 residues. Trimming took 5 bases from V and 11 from J; bases not matched to a gene: 11. CDR3 nucleotide sequence: TGTGCCAGCTCAACCCGACAGGGTATTGAGGCTTTCTTT. Its translation is CASSTRQGIEAFF.

Sample share makes this clonotype medium-sized. This chain connects TRBV5-5 to TRBJ1-1, with D perhaps matching TRBD1 (6 bases). The germline V gene encodes CDR1 SGHKS and CDR2 YYEKEE (reference sequence). V gave up 3 bases and J gave up 4 bases, with 10 bases separating them. The CDR3 loop spans 13 amino acids. The CDR3 nucleotides are TGTGCCAGCAGCTCGATGGACAGCACTGAAGCTTTCTTT. This codes for CASSSMDSTEAFF.

This clonotype is labeled as medium-sized. The chain is built from TRBV29-1 and TRBJ2-2; D perhaps matches TRBD1 (6 bases). The length of the CDR3 is 14 residues. CDR1 is SQVTM, CDR2 ANQGSEA, per germline. V shed 5 bases and J shed 0 bases, with 10 bases lying between them. This CDR3 reads CSVSRGTNTGELFF. The DNA for the CDR3 is TGCAGCGTTTCAAGGGGGACGAACACCGGGGAGCTGTTTTTT.

By share, this clonotype ranks as medium-sized. The V and J genes are TRBV29-1 and TRBJ2-1; TRBD2 is a possible D gene (6 bases). Germline CDR1 and CDR2: SQVTM and ANQGSEA. V was clipped by 7 bases and J by 14 bases, with 21 bases between them. This CDR3 is 12 amino acids long. The CDR3 DNA reads as TGCAGCGCCAAAGGCCAACTAGCCTTGGAGTTCTTC. This sequence encodes CSAKGQLALEFF.

This clonotype counts as medium-sized. The rearrangement uses TRBV6-1 and TRBJ2-7; possibly TRBD1 for D (5 bases). V was pared by 3 bases and J by 0 bases, with 6 bases between. Germline V lookup: CDR1 MNHNS, CDR2 SASEGT. The CDR3 covers 13 residues. CDR3 amino acids: CASSDRDSYEQYV. The CDR3 DNA reads TGTGCCAGCAGTGACAGGGACTCCTACGAGCAGTACGTC.

This clonotype is medium-sized. The V call is TRBV24-1, the J call TRBJ2-2; D gene uncertain. The V gene lost 4 bases and the J gene lost 2 bases, with 13 bases spanning the gap. Germline lookup yields CDR1 KGHDR and CDR2 SFDVKD. The CDR3 is 16 residues long. The DNA of the CDR3 is TGTGCCACCAGTGACCCCTCCGGTTCCAACACCGGGGAGCTGTTTTTT. This gives the protein CATSDPSGSNTGELFF.

Relative to its sample, this clonotype is medium-sized (0.01 to 0.1%). This chain uses TRBV29-1 with TRBJ1-1, with D possibly TRBD1 on 5 matching bases. Germline values: CDR1 SQVTM, CDR2 ANQGSEA. This CDR3 is 10 amino acids long. V shed 6 bases and J shed 9 bases, with 11 bases lying between them. CDR3 DNA sequence: TGCAGCGTGCTACAGGAGCAAGCTTTCTTT. Its protein is CSVLQEQAFF.

Sample share makes this clonotype medium-sized. The J gene is TRBJ2-5, the V gene TRBV6-1, with 9 nucleotides matching TRBD1. Losses at the gene ends were 7 bases for V and 5 bases for J; bases not matched to a gene: 5. The CDR3 is 13 residues long. Germline CDR1 and CDR2: MNHNS and SASEGT. The CDR3 sequence: CASTGTGKETQYF. The CDR3, as DNA: TGTGCCAGCACCGGGACAGGGAAGGAGACCCAGTACTTC.